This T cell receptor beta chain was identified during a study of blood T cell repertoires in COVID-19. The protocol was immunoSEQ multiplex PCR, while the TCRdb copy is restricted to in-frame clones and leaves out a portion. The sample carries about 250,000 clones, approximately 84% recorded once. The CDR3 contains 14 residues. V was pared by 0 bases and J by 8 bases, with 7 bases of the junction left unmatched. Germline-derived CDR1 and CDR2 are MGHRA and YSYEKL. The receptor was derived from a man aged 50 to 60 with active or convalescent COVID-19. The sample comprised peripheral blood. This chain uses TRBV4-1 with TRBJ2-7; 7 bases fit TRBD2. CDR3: CASSQDPGREQQYF. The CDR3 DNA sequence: TGCGCCAGCAGCCAAGATCCGGGGAGGGAGCAGCAGTACTTC.